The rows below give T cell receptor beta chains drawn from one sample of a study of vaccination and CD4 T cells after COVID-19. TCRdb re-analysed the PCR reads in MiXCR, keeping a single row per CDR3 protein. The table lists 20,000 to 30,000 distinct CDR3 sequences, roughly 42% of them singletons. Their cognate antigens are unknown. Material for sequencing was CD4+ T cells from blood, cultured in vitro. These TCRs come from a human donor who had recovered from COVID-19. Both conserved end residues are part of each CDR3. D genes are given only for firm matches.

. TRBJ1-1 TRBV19 CASSSGTRPINTEAFF
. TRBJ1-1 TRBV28 CASSLEGPWVEAFF
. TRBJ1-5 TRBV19 CASRKQGVWSNQPQHF
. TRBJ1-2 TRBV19 CASSITFSGGLDYGYTF
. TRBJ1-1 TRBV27 CASSWGLFRNTEAFF
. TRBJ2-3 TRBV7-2 CASSPRRGATDTQYF
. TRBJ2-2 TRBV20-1 CSASLMPRRTGELFF
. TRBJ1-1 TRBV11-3 CASSLAPEGPEAFF
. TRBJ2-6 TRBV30 CAWTRGHRSGANVLTF
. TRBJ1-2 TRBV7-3 CASSRDGASNYGYTF
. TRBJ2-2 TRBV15 CATSSQKSGRGYTGELFF